Below are 27 T cell receptor beta chains sequenced from a single sample in a study of Ad26.COV2.S vaccination and SARS-CoV-2 variants. The treatment denotes: some 19 received Ad26.COV2.S at low or high dose, single or two shots; 5 received placebo; per-sample allocation not given. Specimens were obtained on day 63 following the first vaccine or placebo injection. Only in-frame clones appear in the TCRdb table, and some are missing; sequencing was by immunoSEQ multiplex PCR. The sample holds 300,000 to 500,000 clones, roughly nine tenths seen once. The starting material was peripheral blood, obtained in a trial of Ad26.COV2.S vaccine versus placebo. The receptors shown here come from a person between 18 and 60 years old who received the Ad26.COV2.S COVID-19 vaccine or a placebo.

The rearrangement joins TRBV20-1 to TRBJ1-4; tentative D call: TRBD1 (5 bases). Germline CDR1 is DFQATT and CDR2 is SNEGSKA (reference sequence). Trimming pared 3 bases from V and 6 bases from J, leaving 20 bases between. The CDR3 extends over 16 amino acids. CDR3 protein: CSASTQVVGLDEKLFF. The CDR3 bases are TGCAGTGCTAGTACACAGGTCGTGGGGTTGGATGAAAAACTGTTTTTT.

The chain joins TRBV28 to TRBJ1-4, with a tentative D call TRBD1 (5 bases). Germline loops: CDR1 MDHEN, CDR2 SYDVKM. The CDR3 spans 15 residues. Deletions cut 1 base from V and 3 bases from J, with 9 bases between. The DNA for the CDR3 is TGTGCCAGCAGTTTATCGACAGTCGCTAATGAAAAACTGTTTTTT. It is translated as CASSLSTVANEKLFF.

The chain combines TRBV10-3 with TRBJ2-3; maybe TRBD2 (6 bases). CDR3 size: 15 residues. Germline lookup yields CDR1 ENHRY and CDR2 SYGVKD. V was trimmed by 0 bases and J by 1 base, leaving 8 bases between them. CDR3 nucleotide sequence: TGTGCCATCAGTGAGTCCCCGGGGGGCACAGATACGCAGTATTTT. Its translation: CAISESPGGTDTQYF.

The J gene is TRBJ2-3, the V gene TRBV3-1 (or the pseudogene TRBV3-2); D is perhaps TRBD1 (5 bases). The germline V gene has CDR1 LGHDT and CDR2 YNNKEL (reference sequence). CDR3 length equals 16 residues. Between the trimmed V and J ends, which lost 2 bases and 1 base, there was a span of 13 bases. The CDR3 protein is CASSQFGGHRTDTQYF. In nucleotides, the CDR3 is TGTGCCAGCAGCCAATTCGGCGGACACCGCACAGATACGCAGTATTTT.

This clone was recorded once. The V gene is TRBV25-1, the J gene TRBJ2-5, with 8 bases aligning to TRBD1. CDR1 and CDR2 from the germline V gene are MGHDK and SYGVNS. Germline trimming cut 8 bases from V and 3 bases from J; bases unmatched to any gene: 8. The CDR3 sequence is 14 residues long. CDR3 protein: CASSFTGGEETQYF. The CDR3 bases are TGTGCCAGCTCATTCACAGGGGGAGAAGAGACCCAGTACTTC.

To note about this clone: This same CDR3 is encoded by further DNA sequences in the sample. The genes are TRBV18 and TRBJ1-2; possible D gene TRBD1, 5 bases. Per the germline V gene, CDR1 is KGHSH and CDR2 is LQKENI. The CDR3 is 13 residues long. V was pared by 2 bases and J by 5 bases, with 9 bases between. The CDR3 protein is CASSPIDSYGYTF. The CDR3 nucleotides are TGTGCCAGCTCACCAATCGACAGTTATGGCTACACCTTC.

This clone was recorded only once. The V and J genes are TRBV12-5 and TRBJ1-1; D gene ambiguous. Germline CDR1 reads LGHNT; CDR2 reads FRNRAP. The CDR3 length is 11 residues. V was pared by 6 bases and J by 10 bases, with 12 bases between. CDR3 sequence reads: CASGPPARAFF. CDR3 DNA: TGTGCTAGTGGCCCCCCGGCGAGAGCTTTCTTT.

The V gene is TRBV6-5, the J gene TRBJ1-1; 9 bases match TRBD1. The CDR3 contains 14 residues. Germline V gives CDR1 MNHEY, CDR2 SVGAGI. The J segment lost 5 bases and the V segment lost 6 bases, leaving 7 bases of the junction unmatched. The CDR3 DNA follows: TGTGCCAGCAGCTCGGGACAGGGAAGAACTGAAGCTTTCTTT. This gives the protein CASSSGQGRTEAFF.

The chain links TRBV10-3 to TRBJ1-5, with TRBD1 matching 10 bases. There are 15 residues in the CDR3. The J segment lost 3 bases and the V segment lost 4 bases, leaving 3 bases of the junction unmatched. CDR1 and CDR2 (germline): ENHRY, SYGVKD. The CDR3 protein is CAISAGTGVNQPQHF. In nucleotides, the CDR3 is TGTGCCATCAGTGCCGGGACAGGGGTCAATCAGCCCCAGCATTTT.

The chain recombines TRBV4-3 with TRBJ1-1; TRBD1 matches 9 bases. After removal of 3 bases from V and 6 bases from J, the junction contained 8 bases not matched to a gene. Germline CDR1 LGHNA, CDR2 YSLEER. CDR3 length equals 15 residues. The CDR3 DNA follows: TGCGCCAGCAGCCAGCCGGGACAGGGAGGGTCTGAAGCTTTCTTT. Translating it yields CASSQPGQGGSEAFF.

V is TRBV5-5 and J is TRBJ2-6, with D maybe TRBD1 (5 bases). The CDR3 is made up of 16 amino acids. The germline CDR1 and CDR2 sequences are SGHKS and YYEKEE (reference sequence). The V gene lost 9 bases and the J gene lost 2 bases, with 18 bases spanning the gap. CDR3 amino acids: CATRPGHQTGANVLTF. CDR3 coding DNA: TGTGCCACGAGACCAGGGCATCAAACTGGGGCCAACGTCCTGACTTTC.

V usage is TRBV5-1 and J usage is TRBJ2-4; 8 bases map to TRBD1. Unmatched junction bases numbered 9, after V lost 5 bases and J lost 2 bases. This CDR3 spans 16 amino acids. Germline V gives CDR1 SGHRS, CDR2 YFSETQ. This CDR3 is CASRWGDRGPKNIQYF. CDR3 nucleotides: TGCGCCAGCAGGTGGGGAGACAGGGGCCCCAAAAACATTCAGTACTTC.

The chain links TRBV7-2 to TRBJ1-2; a possible D gene is TRBD1 (6 bases). Germline CDR1 is SGHTA and CDR2 is FQGNSA. This CDR3 has 13 amino acids. Between the trimmed V and J ends, which lost 6 bases and 2 bases, there was a span of 10 bases. CDR3 bases: TGTGCCAGCAGACAGGGTACGAACTATGGCTACACCTTC. Protein product: CASRQGTNYGYTF.

V is TRBV12-3 or TRBV12-4 and J is TRBJ2-5, with D hard to call. This CDR3 spans 13 amino acids. V lost 2 bases and J 2 bases, leaving 6 bases between the germline ends. The CDR3 reads CASSLNSQETQYF. CDR3 nucleotide sequence: TGTGCCAGCAGTTTAAATAGTCAAGAGACCCAGTACTTC.

This clone was recorded only once. The rearrangement joins TRBV10-3 to TRBJ2-7, with D perhaps TRBD1 (6 bases). Trimming pared 0 bases from V and 2 bases from J, leaving 11 bases between. CDR1 and CDR2 (germline): ENHRY, SYGVKD. The CDR3 runs to 15 residues. For the CDR3, the DNA is TGTGCCATCAGTGAGTCAGAGACAGGAACCTACGAGCAGTACTTC. Its protein is CAISESETGTYEQYF.

V usage is TRBV11-2 and J usage is TRBJ2-5; TRBD2 agrees at 9 bases. Germline assignment: CDR1 SGHAT and CDR2 FQNNGV. J lost 1 base, V lost 5 bases, and 5 bases had no gene match. The CDR3 extends over 15 amino acids. CDR3 protein: CASSPRGGVQETQYF. CDR3 nucleotides: TGTGCCAGCAGCCCTCGCGGGGGGGTCCAAGAGACCCAGTACTTC.

This clone was detected only a few times. This chain uses TRBV6-2 or TRBV6-3 with TRBJ2-7; D gene uncertain. With 2 bases removed from V and 0 bases from J, the gap between germline ends came to 8 bases. The CDR3 spans 14 residues. The germline V gene encodes CDR1 MNHEY and CDR2 SVGEGT. DNA for the CDR3: TGTGCCAGCAGTTACCGGGCCAGCTCCTACGAGCAGTACTTC. This codes for CASSYRASSYEQYF.

This chain joins TRBV7-2 and TRBJ1-1; TRBD1 aligns across 7 bases. Unmatched junction bases numbered 6, after V lost 5 bases and J lost 3 bases. The germline CDR1 and CDR2 sequences are SGHTA and FQGNSA. This CDR3 is 14 amino acids long. CDR3 region: CASSLNGQDTEAFF. CDR3 DNA: TGTGCCAGCAGCCTAAATGGACAGGACACTGAAGCTTTCTTT.

V gene TRBV15 combines with J gene TRBJ1-2; possibly TRBD1 for D (5 bases). Looked up from germline, CDR1 is LNHNV and CDR2 is YYDKDF (reference sequence). Trimming cost V 5 bases and J 8 bases, with 12 bases left between them. The CDR3 runs 12 residues. The CDR3 DNA reads TGTGCCACCAGCCCACCAGGGTTGGGCTACACCTTC. This encodes CATSPPGLGYTF.

The J gene is TRBJ2-1, the V gene TRBV6-5; 8 positions agree with TRBD2. In germline, CDR1 is MNHEY, CDR2 SVGAGI. The CDR3 sequence is 15 residues long. Unmatched junction bases numbered 12, after V lost 8 bases and J lost 6 bases. Here the CDR3 reads CASGSSGLGGNEQFF. Written as DNA, the CDR3 is TGTGCCAGCGGGTCCTCGGGACTAGGGGGCAATGAGCAGTTCTTC.

This clone was picked up one time. The genes are TRBV15 and TRBJ2-3; D might be TRBD1 or TRBD2, each matching 5 bases. The length of the CDR3 is 14 residues. Per germline, CDR1 LNHNV and CDR2 YYDKDF (reference sequence). V was shortened by 0 bases and J by 2 bases, with 6 bases between the two germline ends. The CDR3 DNA follows: TGTGCCACCAGCAGAGAGGGGGTCACAGATACGCAGTATTTT. Its translation: CATSREGVTDTQYF. Using reference TRBV15 and TRBJ2-3 for the parts outside the CDR3, the full variable domain is DAMVIQNPRYQVTQFGKPVTLSCSQTLNHNVMYWYQQKSSQAPKLLFHYYDKDFNNEADTPDNFQSRRPNTSFCFLDIRSPGLGDTAMYLCATSREGVTDTQYFGPGTRLTVL.

The chain employs TRBV7-8 and TRBJ2-7; D remains unclear. Germline V CDR1 and CDR2: SGHVS, FQNEAQ. V dropped 1 base and J dropped 2 bases, with 18 bases sitting between them. This CDR3 is built from 17 residues. Here the CDR3 DNA reads TGTGCCAGCAGCTTAGTTCGACGGGCCCTTTCGGCCTACGAGCAGTACTTC. Its protein product is CASSLVRRALSAYEQYF.

This chain links TRBV7-9 with TRBJ1-1, with 9 bases lining up with TRBD1. Per the germline V gene, CDR1 is SEHNR and CDR2 is FQNEAQ (reference sequence). The CDR3 totals 13 residues. V lost 10 bases and J lost 2; bases outside the gene matches: 5. CDR3 sequence reads: CATDRGSNTEAFF. The CDR3 bases are TGTGCCACCGACAGGGGGTCAAACACTGAAGCTTTCTTT.

This chain joins TRBV5-1 and TRBJ2-7; 9 bases map to TRBD2. The length of the CDR3 is 14 residues. Germline V lookup: CDR1 SGHRS, CDR2 YFSETQ. Trimming cost V 2 bases and J 6 bases; bases outside gene matches: 6. This chain's CDR3 is CASSFGAGGPEQYF. CDR3 coding DNA: TGCGCCAGCAGCTTCGGGGCGGGGGGGCCCGAGCAGTACTTC.

To note about this clone: The sample contains more than one DNA sequence encoding this CDR3. The chain has TRBV11-2 and TRBJ2-3; D gene ambiguous. Germline V gives CDR1 SGHAT, CDR2 FQNNGV. This CDR3 spans 12 amino acids. Trimming took 4 bases from V and 0 from J, leaving 2 bases between them. The CDR3 nucleotides are TGTGCCAGCAGCTCTAGCACAGATACGCAGTATTTT. Translated: CASSSSTDTQYF.

V is TRBV25-1 and J is TRBJ2-3; TRBD1 agrees at 9 bases. This CDR3 has 15 amino acids. Germline CDR1 MGHDK, CDR2 SYGVNS. V was clipped by 2 bases and J by 5 bases; unmatched bases: 5. The chain's CDR3 is CASSERTGAGDTQYF. The CDR3 DNA reads TGTGCCAGCAGTGAAAGGACAGGGGCGGGAGATACGCAGTATTTT.

This rearrangement joins TRBV27 to TRBJ2-7; D might be TRBD2 (6 bases). Per germline, CDR1 MNHEY and CDR2 SMNVEV (reference sequence). The CDR3 consists of 15 residues. V lost 6 bases to trimming and J lost 0 bases, with 15 bases between them. The CDR3 DNA reads as TGTGCCAGCAGGTCGATGCGGGACGGCTCCTACGAGCAGTACTTC. This sequence encodes CASRSMRDGSYEQYF.